This entry is about one TCR beta chain. This clone turned up a few times. No antigen is known for it. No much larger clonotype is one base removed from it; base qualities were not supplied. The data belong to a study of cytomegalovirus exposure and HLA in healthy donors (dated by TCRdb to 2015 to 2018). At the level of the whole study: According to an earlier analysis of a few hundred of the donors, some 180 million T cells yielded 100 million or so unique TCR beta sequences and about 300 Gb of sequence data. HLA typing included class I and class II loci at four-digit resolution. Donor age, sex, ethnicity and CMV serostatus were collected together with the repertoire data. Of the approximately 400 genotyped donors, less than 90% were placed in the genetic ancestry cluster associated with self-reported Caucasian donors. The study profiled the T cell repertoires of fewer than 850 subjects by immunosequencing and related them to cytomegalovirus serostatus. A later genetic analysis used genome-wide SNP genotypes for 398 of the 666 donors, treating that subset as a discovery cohort. An early release covering roughly 600 HLA-typed donors comprised 250 to 350 gigabases of sequencing data and approximately 85 million unique TCR sequences. In the later analysis, no new phenotypic data were used to find candidate immune exposures; instead, reliance was placed on TCR beta sequences and their occurrence across donors. Several DR-DQ haplotypes were handled as single units for association and clustering because linkage in the cohort was strong. Among several hundred genotyped donors of the cohort, an average of around 250,000 unique TCR beta nucleotide sequences was sequenced per donor, of which roughly 17% were non-productive. Every repertoire in the discovery cohort had been generated on one and the same sequencing platform. To predict cytomegalovirus infection status, the study brought together high-throughput TCR immunosequencing, statistical association of individual TCRs with disease status, and machine learning. An earlier analysis of some 500 of the donors used high-throughput TCR beta sequencing to judge whether each TCR beta V gene segment behaved as functional or pseudogenic. Typing coverage differed by locus: A, B, C, DRB1 and DQB1 were typed in roughly 620-630 donors, DQA1 in approximately 520, DPA1 in around 580, and DPB1 in around 440. The aim of the study was to test whether cataloging public T cell receptors could identify signatures of past pathogen exposure. To study patterns of TCR occurrence, a later analysis re-analyzed previously published TCR beta repertoires from around 670 donors and added high-resolution HLA genotyping. Besides the first cohort of roughly 660 subjects, a separate validation cohort made up of about 120 different subjects was used. General findings and caveats noted by the study authors: A cluster of highly shared sequence variants was judged likely to be a technical artifact of the sequencing pipeline. A further reported finding was that TCR beta sequences accurately predicted the HLA-A and HLA-B alleles for most subjects in the first cohort. A later analysis associated about 17,000 TCR beta sequences with specific HLA alleles at a false discovery rate of 0.05. An earlier analysis of approximately 500 of the donors showed that most TCR beta V segments appeared in productive rearrangements either about 90% or about 30% of the time, which broadly matched IMGT annotations. In a later genetic analysis, fewer N-insertions in productive TCRs were reported among donors in an Asian-associated ancestry cluster than the roughly 700-donor mean. When HLA alleles, especially DR and DQ, strongly co-occurred, TCR associations were difficult to assign to individual alleles. While some public TCRs were present in many individuals, most TCR sequences turned up only very rarely across donors. A later analysis found that TCR association rates varied across HLA loci, with DRB1 alleles showing the most associated TCRs and HLA-C alleles the fewest. Several of the top co-occurrence clusters appeared to be linked to parvovirus B19, influenza, CMV and Epstein-Barr virus, according to a later analysis. Linkage disequilibrium might explain the correlated functional status among segregating V segments, but an unknown experimental factor could not be ruled out. In a later analysis, HLA-associated TCR beta chains showed more clonal expansion and lower generation probabilities than non-associated chains that were equally common. This cohort had only TCR beta chains sequenced, and the lack of alpha or paired-chain data limited which features could be detected. A few of the identified cytomegalovirus-associated TCR beta chains were confirmed in vitro to be specific for cytomegalovirus antigens. Because HLA typing was unavailable for some donors at each locus, only the typed subset was used in association tests. Because counts were too low, roughly 18 rarely observed V segments, including chromosome 9 orphons, were left out of the earlier analysis of about 620 of the donors. Some IMGT-functional V segments, including TRBV6-2 and TRBV6-3, could not be distinguished by the 87-base-pair reads and were therefore excluded. In a later analysis, most CMV-associated TCR beta chains were found to appear HLA-restricted, with HLA associations seemingly driven largely by CMV exposure. Immune exposure information for the cohort was limited to CMV serostatus. The authors suggested that the approach could potentially be generalized to other disease states and immunological phenotypes. Roughly uniform sequencing depth across donors was assumed in presence/absence analyses, although this assumption may not hold. In the study, around 150 TCR beta chains were listed as associated with cytomegalovirus. Cytomegalovirus status was reported to be diagnosed by the classifier with high specificity and sensitivity in both the original and validation cohorts. An association between a missense DCLRE1C variant and V-gene and J-gene trimming of TCR beta chains was found in a later genetic analysis and replicated in an independent cohort.

Library preparation used the immunoSEQ multiplex PCR assay. For the multiplex PCR, a mixture combining 60 forward primers for TCR Vbeta segments and 13 reverse primers for TCR Jbeta segments was used. Amplification of the CDR3 region of rearranged TCR beta genes was performed with a multiplex PCR assay on genomic DNA. Amplified TCR beta libraries were sequenced as 87-base-pair reads on the Illumina HiSeq System. As for the authors' bioinformatics: A later analysis tallied about 77 million unique TCR beta chains across the 666 repertoires, and some 10 million of those chains were shared by two or more donors. Raw reads were error-corrected and collapsed into unique sequences by a nearest-neighbor algorithm in which closely related sequences were merged to remove PCR and sequencing errors. To assign V, D and J gene segments, CDR3 sequences were aligned to IMGT reference sequences. For a sequence to be retained, at least a six-nucleotide match to both a V gene segment and a J gene segment was required. A rearrangement counted as productive if the CDR3 had no stop codons and remained in frame with V and J, and every other rearrangement counted as non-productive. CDR3 was defined by IMGT convention, running from the second conserved V-encoded cysteine to the conserved J-encoded phenylalanine. Sequences without an unambiguous match to a single V gene segment were excluded from the earlier analysis of about 630 of the donors. In an earlier analysis of about 590 of the donors, a V segment was called functional when productive rearrangements were above 56.7%, and segregating when the standard deviation between donors exceeded 5%. To diagnose cytomegalovirus status from the catalog of TCR beta chain sequences, a statistical classification framework was built. In a later analysis, V and J genes were assigned by comparing TCR nucleotide sequences against IMGT/GENE-DB human TR gene sequences. A later analysis assigned CDR3 sequences and most-parsimonious VDJ recombination scenarios with the TCRdist pipeline. In a later analysis, every TCR beta chain was defined by the combination of its CDR3 amino acid sequence and its V-gene family, and reads without a unique V-gene family were dropped. In a later analysis, around 600 highly shared, low-generation-probability nucleotide sequences were removed to address suspected cross-contamination and a sequencing artifact. A later analysis calculated a clonal expansion index for each public chain from normalized within-repertoire ranks of inferred template counts. A later analysis computed generation probabilities with a VDJ recombination model fitted to out-of-frame rearrangements, and checked the results against IGoR. A later analysis scored TCR-TCR, TCR-HLA and TCR-CMV co-occurrence with hypergeometric tests, applying a repertoire-size bias correction to TCR pairs. False discovery rates were estimated in a later analysis by permuting HLA or CMV assignments 20 times. In a later analysis, co-occurring TCRs were grouped using DBSCAN, with TCRdist sequence similarity added in when clustering inside HLA-allele-positive subsets. Co-occurrence clustering excluded repertoires with fewer than 30,000 or more than 120,000 public chains, plus five with anomalous nucleotide sharing. TCRdb took over this immuneACCESS table, retaining in-frame rearrangements with V and J assigned. Such tables are incomplete; in checked studies, under half of the missing clones stem from an unresolved V gene, and the remainder is unexplained. V and J calls plus clone size are reproduced from that table; the DNA served to infer D and trimming. The sample includes roughly 200,000 clones, with 60% to 80% observed a single time. 2% to 2.5% of the sample lies in the top ten.

CDR1 and CDR2 were assigned from the germline V gene as MNHNS and SASEGT. Reading from cysteine to phenylalanine, the CDR3 counts 16 amino acids. Only CDR3 DNA remains: 48 bases, in frame from the first base. Germline trimming amounts to 2 bases on V and 4 bases on J, with 5 as the count of junction bases outside the gene matches. The cohort was made up of roughly 670 healthy bone marrow donors. All cohort members were sampled while nominally healthy, although unrecorded immune exposures were likely present. The donor tested CMV seronegative and was one of the 352 seronegative cohort members. A peripheral blood sample was collected from each donor, and TCR beta sequencing was performed on peripheral blood mononuclear cells. The Qiagen DNeasy Blood Extraction Kit was used to extract genomic DNA from the blood cell samples.

The receptor was isolated from a man aged 55 to 69 in good health and CMV-seronegative. Sequencing was performed on PBMCs. The chain is encoded by TRBV6-1 joined to TRBJ2-1, with 10 central nucleotides matching TRBD2. The CDR3: CASSESGLAAYNEQFF. DNA sequence: TGTGCCAGCAGTGAAAGCGGACTAGCGGCTTACAATGAGCAGTTCTTC.